The 32 T cell receptor beta chains given below trace back to one sample, sequenced in a study of T cells in Graves' hyperthyroidism and ophthalmopathy (dated by TCRdb to between 2017 and 2020). Libraries were built with multiplex PCR. The run used an Illumina HiSeq 2000. Amplification of TCR beta CDR3 regions was carried out from RNA transcripts. A first-round RT-PCR of the TCR CDR3 used the HTBI primer set with the Qiagen OneStep RT-PCR kit. TCRdb reprocessed the public reads (quality trimming at Q25 with fastp, clone calling with MiXCR) and kept in-frame beta chains. A single entry per CDR3 protein holds the most common genes and DNA from its merged rows. The sample data list about 560,000 distinct CDR3 sequences, and approximately 15% of these were observed just once. The top ten constitute 18% of the sample. Sequenced material: blood. Every receptor here comes from a woman under 30 with Graves' hyperthyroidism.

Here the CDR3 DNA reads TGTGCCACCTCCGGAGTAGCGGGAGCTCTCTACGAGCAGTACTTC. This encodes CATSGVAGALYEQYF. The chain joins TRBV12-3 or TRBV12-4 to TRBJ2-7; 9 positions agree with TRBD2. The CDR3 contains 15 residues. The V segment lost 10 bases and the J segment 3 bases; nucleotides outside the gene matches: 13.

This clonotype was observed many times. The chain couples TRBV12-3 or TRBV12-4 to TRBJ2-5, with TRBD2 identical over 9 bases. V shed 2 bases, J shed 6 bases, and the junction held 4 bases outside the gene matches. This CDR3 spans 14 amino acids. The CDR3 bases are TGTGCCAGCAGTTTACGGCTAGCGGGGAAGACCCAGTACTTC. It encodes CASSLRLAGKTQYF.

This clonotype has only a few counts. This chain links TRBV19 with TRBJ1-2, with D possibly matching TRBD1 (6 bases). This CDR3 spans 14 amino acids. From germline, CDR1 is LNHDA and CDR2 SQIVND (reference sequence). V was cut by 2 bases and J by 4 bases, with 11 bases left in between. The CDR3 DNA follows: TGTGCCAGTAGTATACCGGGGGCGAGCTATGGCTACACCTTC. Its translation: CASSIPGASYGYTF.

This chain links TRBV19 with TRBJ2-2, with D tentatively TRBD2 (6 bases). This CDR3 is built from 12 residues. Germline CDR1 is LNHDA and CDR2 is SQIVND (reference sequence). V was shortened by 3 bases and J by 13 bases, with 12 bases between the two germline ends. CDR3 sequence (DNA): TGTGCCAGTAGTATCGAGCGGGCACGGCTGTTTTTT. This codes for CASSIERARLFF.

The chain uses TRBV20-1 and TRBJ2-7, with D possibly TRBD1 on 6 matching bases. Germline V gene sequence: CDR1 DFQATT, CDR2 SNEGSKA (reference sequence). Trimming removed 1 base from V and 3 bases from J, with 13 bases in between. The CDR3 extends over 14 amino acids. CDR3 amino acids: CSARAPDSHYEQYF. The CDR3 DNA follows: TGCAGTGCTAGAGCCCCGGACAGTCACTACGAGCAGTACTTC.

This clonotype was recorded a few times. The rearrangement joins TRBV5-1 to TRBJ1-1; TRBD1 is a possible D gene (5 bases). The germline gives CDR1 SGHRS, CDR2 YFSETQ. The length of the CDR3 is 12 residues. Deletions cut 1 base from V and 10 bases from J, with 11 bases between. For the CDR3, the DNA is TGCGCCAGCAGCTTGTTGGGGGAGGGAGCTTTCTTT. It yields the protein CASSLLGEGAFF.

This sequence joins TRBV20-1 and TRBJ2-3; D may match TRBD1 or TRBD2 (6 bases each). The CDR3 has 14 residues. The V end was cut by 4 bases, the J end by 6 bases, with 17 bases between. The germline CDR1 and CDR2 sequences are DFQATT and SNEGSKA (reference sequence). The CDR3 region is CSANPGAQLDTQYF. DNA for the CDR3: TGCAGTGCTAACCCGGGGGCTCAGTTGGATACGCAGTATTTT.

This chain uses TRBV6-9 with TRBJ1-6; D unresolved. Germline CDR1 is MNHGY and CDR2 is SVAAGI. CDR3 length: 16 amino acids. Trimming stripped 3 bases from V and 9 bases from J, with 18 bases between. In nucleotides, the CDR3 is TGTGCCAGCAGTTACGGACGGATGGCTCGTGGTTCACCCCTCCACTTT. It translates to CASSYGRMARGSPLHF.

This clonotype was seen repeatedly, ten times or more. V and J are TRBV2 and TRBJ1-2, with unresolved D. CDR1 is SNHLY and CDR2 is FYNNEI in the germline V gene. Trimming removed 6 bases at V and 4 bases at J, with 6 bases between. The CDR3 spans 11 residues. Here the CDR3 reads CASRDFYGYTF. The CDR3, as DNA: TGTGCCAGCAGGGACTTCTATGGCTACACCTTC.

This clonotype was counted between two and nine times. The J gene is TRBJ2-5, the V gene TRBV11-2; 7 nucleotides match TRBD2. Trimming at V came to 0 bases and at J to 1 base, leaving 8 bases not matched to a gene. Looked up from germline, CDR1 is SGHAT and CDR2 is FQNNGV. This CDR3 is built from 17 residues. CDR3 protein: CASSLDLSASGQETQYF. CDR3 coding DNA: TGTGCCAGCAGCTTAGATCTGTCGGCTAGCGGCCAAGAGACCCAGTACTTC. The whole variable domain, filled in from reference TRBV11-2 and TRBJ2-5, reads EAGVAQSPRYKIIEKRQSVAFWCNPISGHATLYWYQQILGQGPKLLIQFQNNGVVDDSQLPKDRFSAERLKGVDSTLKIQPAKLEDSAVYLCASSLDLSASGQETQYFGPGTRLLVL.

About this clonotype: A single base separates this from a much larger clone, so it may be a read error. The chain uses TRBV6-5 and TRBJ1-6; TRBD1 matches at 10 bases. The germline gives CDR1 MNHEY, CDR2 SVGAGI. This CDR3 comprises 19 residues. CDR3 region: CAGSYHPPGTGERNSPLHF. CDR3 in DNA: TGTGCCGGCAGTTACCACCCCCCCGGGACAGGGGAACGGAATTCACCCCTCCACTTT.

This clonotype was detected only a few times. The chain recombines TRBV6-1 with TRBJ1-3; D is ambiguous. Trimming pared 2 bases from V and 0 bases from J, leaving 20 bases between. The CDR3 contains 19 residues. CDR1 MNHNS and CDR2 SASEGT come from the germline V gene. CDR3 amino acids: CASSEIRLLGLTSGNTIYF. The CDR3 nucleotides are TGTGCCAGCAGTGAAATACGGTTGCTCGGACTGACCTCTGGAAACACCATATATTTT.

This chain uses TRBV6-1 with TRBJ1-6, with a weak D call TRBD1 (5 bases). CDR3 length: 13 amino acids. Trimming took 6 bases from V and 6 from J, leaving 9 bases between them. CDR1 MNHNS and CDR2 SASEGT come from the germline V gene. DNA for the CDR3: TGTGCCAGCAGCGGCAGGGTTAATTCACCCCTCCACTTT. It yields the protein CASSGRVNSPLHF.

This clonotype occurred many times. In DNA form, the CDR3 reads TGCAGTTCCAGGAGGTCAGATACGCAGTATTTT. Protein product: CSSRRSDTQYF. The chain is built from TRBV20-1 and TRBJ2-3; tentative D call: TRBD2 (5 bases). The V and J ends lost 8 bases and 4 bases respectively, with 10 bases between them. This CDR3 is 11 amino acids long. Germline values: CDR1 DFQATT, CDR2 SNEGSKA (reference sequence).

The rearrangement uses TRBV6-2 or TRBV6-3 and TRBJ2-2; D gene unclear. Looked up from germline, CDR1 is MNHEY and CDR2 is SVGEGT. The germline V and J ends were trimmed by 7 bases and 0 bases, with 9 bases remaining between them. This CDR3 has 14 amino acids. The CDR3 coding sequence is TGTGCCAGCAAAAATCCCGCGAACACCGGGGAGCTGTTTTTT. Residues: CASKNPANTGELFF.

The table lists this clonotype with a few counts. V usage is TRBV12-3 or TRBV12-4 and J usage is TRBJ1-5; TRBD1 aligns across 8 bases. The CDR3 totals 19 residues. With 2 bases clipped from V and 2 bases from J, the junction kept 14 bases outside the gene matches. The CDR3: CASSLQDRDLWMGNQPQHF. The CDR3 DNA reads as TGTGCCAGCAGTTTACAGGACAGGGATTTATGGATGGGCAATCAGCCCCAGCATTTT.

Ten or more counts support this clonotype. The chain links TRBV12-3 or TRBV12-4 to TRBJ1-2; no reliable D call. The V end lost 3 bases, the J end lost 1 base, and 6 bases lay between the germline ends. The CDR3 is 13 amino acids. CDR3 nucleotide sequence: TGTGCCAGCAGTTTCGAGGGTAACTATGGCTACACCTTC. Translating gives CASSFEGNYGYTF.

In this sample, this clonotype turned up a few times. The rearrangement links TRBV24-1 to TRBJ1-5; D gene unclear. V lost 1 base and J 1 base, leaving 4 bases between the germline ends. The CDR3 runs 14 residues. The germline V gene encodes CDR1 KGHDR and CDR2 SFDVKD. The CDR3 DNA reads as TGTGCCACCAGTGATTTTTTAAGCAATCAGCCCCAGCATTTT. It codes for CATSDFLSNQPQHF.

The rearrangement links TRBV20-1 to TRBJ2-7; unclear D gene. V was shortened by 5 bases and J by 2 bases, with 10 bases between the two germline ends. This CDR3 contains 12 residues. CDR1 is DFQATT and CDR2 is SNEGSKA in the germline V gene (reference sequence). CDR3 DNA sequence: TGCAGTGCTGACACTGGGGCCTACGAGCAGTACTTC. This sequence encodes CSADTGAYEQYF.

This clonotype was picked up many times. V usage is TRBV2 and J usage is TRBJ1-6, with 9 bases aligning to TRBD1. Germline CDR1 SNHLY, CDR2 FYNNEI. This CDR3 has 14 residues. Trimming at V came to 4 bases and at J to 9 bases, leaving 4 bases not matched to a gene. DNA of the CDR3: TGTGCCAGCAGTGTAGAGGACAGGGGTTCACCCCTCCACTTT. Amino acid sequence: CASSVEDRGSPLHF. Filled out from reference TRBV2 and TRBJ1-6, the complete variable domain reads EPEVTQTPSHQVTQMGQEVILRCVPISNHLYFYWYRQILGQKVEFLVSFYNNEISEKSEIFDDQFSVERPDGSNFTLKIRSTKLEDSAMYFCASSVEDRGSPLHFGNGTRLTVT.

This clonotype was detected a few times. This sequence joins TRBV5-1 and TRBJ1-1; D not resolved. This CDR3 has 14 residues. In germline, CDR1 is SGHRS, CDR2 YFSETQ. With 4 bases removed from V and 5 bases from J, the gap between germline ends came to 15 bases. The CDR3 is CASSQYYVRTEAFF. The CDR3 bases are TGCGCCAGCAGCCAATATTATGTTAGGACTGAAGCTTTCTTT.

This clonotype was observed a handful of times. The rearrangement links TRBV4-1 to TRBJ1-1; D remains ambiguous. The CDR3 contains 14 residues. Germline V CDR1 and CDR2: MGHRA, YSYEKL. Trimming left V 0 bases short and J 7 bases short, with 12 bases between. The CDR3 DNA reads as TGCGCCAGCAGCCAAGATCCGGGGAGCATTGAAGCTTTCTTT. Residues: CASSQDPGSIEAFF.

At least ten counts were recorded for this clonotype. The chain is built from TRBV6-4 and TRBJ2-5; possibly TRBD2 for D (5 bases). Trimming took 4 bases from V and 5 from J, leaving 17 bases between them. Germline assignment: CDR1 MRHNA and CDR2 SNTAGT. The CDR3 has 15 residues. This CDR3 is CASSVVRGQRETQYF. The CDR3 DNA sequence: TGTGCCAGCAGTGTGGTTCGGGGTCAAAGGGAGACCCAGTACTTC.

This chain uses TRBV29-1 with TRBJ1-4, with 8 bases matching TRBD1. Germline V gives CDR1 SQVTM, CDR2 ANQGSEA. V dropped 5 bases and J dropped 8; count of bases not matched to a gene: 4. This CDR3 is built from 12 residues. The CDR3 region has the DNA TGCAGCGTTCGTGGGACAGGCGAAAAACTGTTTTTT. Protein product: CSVRGTGEKLFF.

The chain joins TRBV30 to TRBJ2-7; TRBD2 might be the D (6 bases). The CDR3 covers 14 residues. V lost 2 bases to trimming and J lost 3 bases, with 14 bases between them. Germline loops: CDR1 GTSNPN, CDR2 SVGIG (reference sequence). CDR3 in DNA: TGTGCCTGGAGTCTATTGGGACTGGACTACGAGCAGTACTTC. It specifies CAWSLLGLDYEQYF. The variable domain in full, with the rest retrieved from reference TRBV30 and TRBJ2-7, is SQTIHQWPATLVQPVGSPLSLECTVEGTSNPNLYWYRQAAGRGLQLLFYSVGIGQISSEVPQNLSASRPQDRQFILSSKKLLLSDSGFYLCAWSLLGLDYEQYFGPGTRLTVT.

This clonotype appeared many times. The chain has TRBV20-1 and TRBJ2-7, with 7 positions matching TRBD1. Germline V gene sequence: CDR1 DFQATT, CDR2 SNEGSKA (reference sequence). This CDR3 region has 14 residues. Germline trimming cut 2 bases from V and 3 bases from J; bases unmatched to any gene: 7. CDR3 protein: CSARPGGRYYEQYF. CDR3 nucleotides: TGCAGTGCTAGACCAGGGGGACGCTACTACGAGCAGTACTTC.

Many counts were recorded for this clonotype. The gene calls are TRBV10-3 and TRBJ2-7, with 8 bases matching TRBD1. The CDR3 is 13 residues long. CDR1 ENHRY and CDR2 SYGVKD come from the germline V gene. The ends lost 4 bases at V and 6 bases at J; junction bases unmatched: 5. CDR3 bases: TGTGCCATCAGTGGGACAGGGCTGGGCGAGCAGTACTTC. It encodes CAISGTGLGEQYF.

The chain couples TRBV4-3 to TRBJ1-2; D uncertain. The CDR3 sequence is 14 residues long. CDR1 and CDR2 (germline): LGHNA, YSLEER. Trimming cost V 0 bases and J 8 bases, with 13 bases left between them. The chain's CDR3 is CASSQEPTRGGYTF. In DNA, the CDR3 is TGCGCCAGCAGCCAAGAACCAACACGAGGGGGCTACACCTTC.

The gene calls are TRBV6-2 or TRBV6-3 and TRBJ2-1; D gene ambiguous. V gave up 0 bases and J gave up 12 bases, with 9 bases separating them. In germline, CDR1 is MNHEY, CDR2 SVGEGT. The CDR3 runs 12 residues. CDR3 residues: CASSYSERGQFF. The CDR3, as DNA: TGTGCCAGCAGTTACTCGGAGAGAGGGCAGTTCTTC.

This clonotype was picked up many times. V and J are TRBV18 and TRBJ2-7, with D unresolved. This CDR3 is built from 13 residues. The V gene's germline CDR1 is KGHSH and CDR2 LQKENI. The ends were cut back, 4 bases at V and 2 bases at J, with 9 bases in the middle. CDR3 amino acids: CASSLPFTYEQYF. DNA of the CDR3: TGTGCCAGCTCACTACCGTTTACCTACGAGCAGTACTTC.

The sample holds a few counts of this clonotype. The chain couples TRBV6-2 or TRBV6-3 to TRBJ2-1; 15 bases match TRBD2. Looked up from germline, CDR1 is MNHEY and CDR2 is SVGEGT. This CDR3 region has 17 residues. Unmatched junction bases numbered 5, after V lost 2 bases and J lost 6 bases. In DNA, the CDR3 is TGTGCCAGCAGTTACCGAGGGACTAGCGGGGGGAGCAATGAGCAGTTCTTC. Encoded protein: CASSYRGTSGGSNEQFF.

This clonotype has ten or more counts. This chain uses TRBV7-9 with TRBJ2-7, with a tentative D call TRBD1 (6 bases). Germline loops: CDR1 SEHNR, CDR2 FQNEAQ (reference sequence). Trimming left V 8 bases short and J 2 bases short, with 10 bases between. The CDR3 is 12 residues long. The CDR3 here is CASSPGAYEQYF. CDR3 nucleotide sequence: TGTGCCAGCTCACCAGGGGCCTACGAGCAGTACTTC.